The rows below give T cell receptor beta chains drawn from one sample of a study of CD8 T cells in Susac syndrome. Each CDR3 protein gets one entry after TCRdb re-called the immunoSEQ multiplex PCR reads with MiXCR. The profile shows approximately 150,000 distinct CDR3 sequences, 65% to 90% of them singletons. Sequenced: CD8+ T cells from PBMCs. All receptors derive from a human donor with multiple sclerosis. Both conserved end residues are part of each CDR3. The order of the fields is D gene, J gene, V gene, CDR3 protein. A D gene is named only where the DNA matches it firmly.

D gene: -
J gene: TRBJ2-5
V gene: TRBV4-3
CDR3 protein: CASSQEGPGRVGETQYF

D gene: -
J gene: TRBJ1-1
V gene: TRBV27
CDR3 protein: CASSFLPGANTEAFF

D gene: TRBD2
J gene: TRBJ2-3
V gene: TRBV12-3/TRBV12-4
CDR3 protein: CASIGRLAGGLQYF

D gene: -
J gene: TRBJ2-2
V gene: TRBV6-6
CDR3 protein: CASSSRGNTGELFF

D gene: -
J gene: TRBJ1-5
V gene: TRBV27
CDR3 protein: CASAFGVGNQPQHF

D gene: TRBD1
J gene: TRBJ1-2
V gene: TRBV5-1
CDR3 protein: CASRLPQGNGYTF

D gene: TRBD1
J gene: TRBJ1-2
V gene: TRBV7-9
CDR3 protein: CASSSGGYGYTF

D gene: -
J gene: TRBJ1-2
V gene: TRBV6-6
CDR3 protein: CASRQELSLYGYTF

D gene: -
J gene: TRBJ2-7
V gene: TRBV29-1
CDR3 protein: CSVEESSAFEQYF

D gene: TRBD1
J gene: TRBJ2-1
V gene: TRBV19
CDR3 protein: CASSSGTGGYNEQFF

D gene: TRBD1
J gene: TRBJ1-4
V gene: TRBV9
CDR3 protein: CASSAQTGVNEKLFF

D gene: TRBD2
J gene: TRBJ2-1
V gene: TRBV3-1
CDR3 protein: CASSQGVASGEVSAYNEQFF

D gene: TRBD1
J gene: TRBJ2-7
V gene: TRBV24-1
CDR3 protein: CATPRTGVGEQYF

D gene: -
J gene: TRBJ2-1
V gene: TRBV3-1
CDR3 protein: CASSQEPEGNEQFF

D gene: -
J gene: TRBJ1-2
V gene: TRBV5-1
CDR3 protein: CASSLERPGGPLPVAF

D gene: TRBD2
J gene: TRBJ2-1
V gene: TRBV20-1
CDR3 protein: CSARDIGRTLDEQFF

D gene: -
J gene: TRBJ2-6
V gene: TRBV19
CDR3 protein: CASNAAGISGANVLTF

D gene: -
J gene: TRBJ1-5
V gene: TRBV6-6
CDR3 protein: CASSSPSEPGSEPQHF

D gene: -
J gene: TRBJ2-1
V gene: TRBV9
CDR3 protein: CASSLGGGGPYNEQFF

D gene: TRBD1
J gene: TRBJ2-7
V gene: TRBV19
CDR3 protein: CASSVGTGSYEQYF

D gene: -
J gene: TRBJ1-2
V gene: TRBV7-9
CDR3 protein: CASSLARTDERYLNYGYTF

D gene: -
J gene: TRBJ2-7
V gene: TRBV30
CDR3 protein: CAAGQWARYEQYF

D gene: -
J gene: TRBJ2-1
V gene: TRBV5-4
CDR3 protein: CASSDIAEPYNEQFF

D gene: -
J gene: TRBJ2-2
V gene: TRBV9
CDR3 protein: CASSVWDPNTGELFF

D gene: TRBD1
J gene: TRBJ2-1
V gene: TRBV28
CDR3 protein: CASSLLIRGQGQDNEQFF

D gene: -
J gene: TRBJ1-4
V gene: TRBV27
CDR3 protein: CASSPDGSEKLFF

D gene: -
J gene: TRBJ2-6
V gene: TRBV10-1
CDR3 protein: CASSQTGRSAQSRANVLTF

D gene: -
J gene: TRBJ2-7
V gene: TRBV7-2
CDR3 protein: CASSLGLGTHEQYF

D gene: -
J gene: TRBJ2-5
V gene: TRBV29-1
CDR3 protein: CSVYKPSAQETQYF

D gene: -
J gene: TRBJ2-1
V gene: TRBV6-5
CDR3 protein: CASSHSTGEVYNEQFF

D gene: -
J gene: TRBJ2-1
V gene: TRBV3-1
CDR3 protein: CASSQDGDLLGVYNEQFF

D gene: -
J gene: TRBJ2-7
V gene: TRBV15
CDR3 protein: CATSRATGYRYEQYF

D gene: -
J gene: TRBJ1-1
V gene: TRBV28
CDR3 protein: CASSFEGGAARPFF

D gene: -
J gene: TRBJ1-4
V gene: TRBV15
CDR3 protein: CATSRGTPGEKLFF

D gene: -
J gene: TRBJ2-2
V gene: TRBV15
CDR3 protein: CATSNFFGELFF

D gene: TRBD2
J gene: TRBJ2-1
V gene: TRBV3-1
CDR3 protein: CASSQDLAGISRSYNEQFF

D gene: -
J gene: TRBJ2-2
V gene: TRBV11-2
CDR3 protein: CASSLDRISPWTGELFF

D gene: -
J gene: TRBJ1-2
V gene: TRBV6-5
CDR3 protein: CASSLQVNYGYTF

D gene: TRBD2
J gene: TRBJ2-1
V gene: TRBV6-5
CDR3 protein: CASSYDPPTSGLYNEQFF

D gene: -
J gene: TRBJ2-3
V gene: TRBV29-1
CDR3 protein: CSVEAKTGEDTQYF

D gene: -
J gene: TRBJ1-2
V gene: TRBV12-3/TRBV12-4
CDR3 protein: CASSLKQGGWNYGYTF

D gene: -
J gene: TRBJ1-4
V gene: TRBV5-5
CDR3 protein: CASSDDTMDEKLFF

D gene: -
J gene: TRBJ1-2
V gene: TRBV11-2
CDR3 protein: CASSLIRGYGYTF

D gene: TRBD1
J gene: TRBJ2-1
V gene: TRBV27
CDR3 protein: CASSLTGFNEQFF

D gene: TRBD1
J gene: TRBJ1-5
V gene: TRBV28
CDR3 protein: CASRTGSYSNQPQHF